This T cell receptor (beta chain) emerged from a study of shared clonotypes between healthy human individuals. About the study: The composition of the donors was a couple of women and a few men aged 18 to 49. Every donor yielded three CD4 naive, three CD4 memory, two CD8 naive and one CD8 memory plate.

Clones were sequenced by immunoSEQ multiplex PCR, and TCRdb holds only the in-frame ones, with some missing. Of 450,000 to 700,000 clones in the sample, nearly 97% were seen once. CDR3 length: 17 amino acids. Germline V lookup: CDR1 SGDLS, CDR2 YYNGEE. V gave up 4 bases and J gave up 4 bases, with 23 bases separating them. Selected positively for CCR7 and CD45RO-negative, naive CD8 cells excluded terminally differentiated effector memory CD45RA+ cells. HIV-negative, healthy adults without recent acute infections or vaccinations were the donors. This chain connects TRBV9 to TRBJ1-2; weak D call: TRBD1 (5 bases). The clonotype comes from a woman aged 30 to 39 in good health. Sequences were obtained from naive CD8+ T cells sorted from blood. In DNA form, the CDR3 reads TGTGCCAGCAGCTTACCCCGGGACGGTGGTGGCGGCTATGGCTACACCTTC. It encodes CASSLPRDGGGGYGYTF.